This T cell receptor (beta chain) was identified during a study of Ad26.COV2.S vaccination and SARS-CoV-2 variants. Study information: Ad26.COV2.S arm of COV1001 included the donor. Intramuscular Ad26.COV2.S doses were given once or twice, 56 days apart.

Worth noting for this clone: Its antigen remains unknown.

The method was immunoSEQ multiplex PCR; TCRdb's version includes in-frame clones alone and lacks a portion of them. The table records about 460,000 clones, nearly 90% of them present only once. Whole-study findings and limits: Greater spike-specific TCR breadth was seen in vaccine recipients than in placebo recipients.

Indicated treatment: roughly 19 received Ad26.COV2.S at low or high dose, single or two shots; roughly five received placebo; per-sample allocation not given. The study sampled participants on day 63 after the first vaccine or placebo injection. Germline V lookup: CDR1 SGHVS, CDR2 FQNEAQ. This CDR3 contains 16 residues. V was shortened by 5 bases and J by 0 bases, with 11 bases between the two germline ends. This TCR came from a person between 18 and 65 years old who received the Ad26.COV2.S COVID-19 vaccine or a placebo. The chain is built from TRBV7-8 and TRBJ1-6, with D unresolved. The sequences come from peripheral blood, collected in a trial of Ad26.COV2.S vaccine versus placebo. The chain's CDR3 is CASSPGRSSYNSPLHF. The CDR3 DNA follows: TGTGCCAGCAGCCCAGGCCGTAGCTCCTATAATTCACCCCTCCACTTT.